This TCR beta chain was sequenced for a study of blood T cells in healthy people across ages. Findings of the study overall: Strong correlation was found linking TCR beta diversity to naive T cell percentage.

Points on this clonotype: No antigen is known for it.

The second PCR ran about 6 to 11 cycles with a sample-barcoded 5' primer and J-beta primers. Every molecule of cDNA carried a tag from a template-switch adaptor with 12 random nucleotides. MiXCR, applied by TCRdb to the 5' RACE reads, yields one record per CDR3 protein. The profile shows 1.5 million to 2 million distinct CDR3 sequences, 40% to 55% of them singletons. The CDR3 consists of 11 residues. The V and J ends lost 4 bases and 12 bases respectively, with 13 bases between them. Germline loops: CDR1 MNHEY, CDR2 SVGEGT. The sample taken for sequencing was blood. The V and J genes are TRBV6-2 or TRBV6-3 and TRBJ2-7, with D perhaps matching TRBD1 or TRBD2 (6 bases each). The sequence was collected from a middle-aged woman in good health. The CDR3 reads CASSSAGDWYF. CDR3 DNA sequence: TGTGCCAGCAGTTCTGCAGGGGACTGGTACTTC.